This T cell receptor beta chain was recorded in a study of T cell repertoires in cytomegalovirus infection (dated by TCRdb to between 2018 and 2021). Study-wide context: Recently identified HLA-C-restricted CMV epitopes, whose presentation resists viral immunomodulation, were targeted by peptide stimulations together with well-studied HLA-B-restricted epitopes. Donor HLA type was relevant to the analysis, as public TCR beta signatures indicated carriage of CMV infection together with the matching HLA type. The full study reports these points: The ex vivo response was dominated by HLA-C-restricted CMV-specific TCR beta clonotypes, which also provided the single most frequent clonotype in two of eight donors. Cumulative frequency of public TCR beta family members discriminated carriers of CMV infection plus the relevant HLA type in this cohort and an independent approximately 340-donor cohort.

This clonotype was picked up one time. Which antigen it targets is not known. There are no base qualities to consult, and no much larger clone falls within one base. One read is thin evidence. Counted from cysteine to phenylalanine, this CDR3 has 16 amino acids. Only CDR3 DNA is held: 48 bases, read in frame from base 1. V loses 0 bases, J loses 3 bases, and the germline ends lie 12 bases apart. CDR1 and CDR2 (LNHNV, YYDKDF) derive from the germline V gene (reference sequence). Data came from an Illumina HiSeq 1500. TCRdb itself trimmed the public reads at Q25 with fastp, ran MiXCR and retained productive beta chains. Each record represents a unique CDR3 protein, reported with the most common genes and DNA among its rows. The sample table shows about 570,000 distinct CDR3 sequences, and over 35% are seen once. Together, the top ten hold 48% of the sample. What this sample's treatment or condition label stands for: in vitro stimulation with specific CMV peptide epitopes to enrich CMV-specific T cells.

The TCR originated in a human donor in good health (CMV status not recorded). Some clones in this sample may be carry-over from other donors' samples. The rearranged segments are TRBV15 and TRBJ1-3; D gene: possibly TRBD1, on 5 matching bases. The source material was cultured PBMCs, sampled from culture after CMV antigen stimulation. CDR3 loop: CATSREGVPYGNTIYF. In nucleotides, the sequence is TGTGCCACCAGCAGAGAGGGGGTTCCTTATGGAAACACCATATATTTT.